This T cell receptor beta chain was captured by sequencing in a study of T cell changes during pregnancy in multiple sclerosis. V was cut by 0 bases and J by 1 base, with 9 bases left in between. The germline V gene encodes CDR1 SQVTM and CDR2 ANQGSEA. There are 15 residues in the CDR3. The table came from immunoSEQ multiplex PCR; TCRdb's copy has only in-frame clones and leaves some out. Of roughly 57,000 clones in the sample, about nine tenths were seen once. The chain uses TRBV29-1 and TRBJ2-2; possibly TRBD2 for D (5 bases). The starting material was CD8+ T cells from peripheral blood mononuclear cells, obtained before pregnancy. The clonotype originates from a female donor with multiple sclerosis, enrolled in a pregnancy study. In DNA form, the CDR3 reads TGCAGCGTTGAAGATCGGGATAGGAACACCGGGGAGCTGTTTTTT. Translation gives CSVEDRDRNTGELFF.